Listed here are 32 T cell receptor beta chains from one sample, sequenced in a study of early stage breast cancer tumors. Assay: immunoSEQ multiplex PCR; the TCRdb copy retains only in-frame clones and omits some. The sample yields over 11,000 clones, about four fifths seen once. Source material: normal breast tissue next to the tumor. These receptors originate from a person between 50 and 60 years old with breast cancer.

The rearrangement links TRBV29-1 to TRBJ1-2; D not certain. Deletions cut 3 bases from V and 5 bases from J, with 13 bases between. CDR3 size: 13 residues. Germline V CDR1 and CDR2: SQVTM, ANQGSEA. CDR3 sequence: CSVEETLGYGYTF. The CDR3 DNA sequence: TGCAGCGTTGAGGAGACCCTGGGGTATGGCTACACCTTC. The full variable domain, its missing parts supplied by reference TRBV29-1 and TRBJ1-2, is SAVISQKPSRDICQRGTSLTIQCQVDSQVTMMFWYRQQPGQSLTLIATANQGSEATYESGFVIDKFPISRPNLTFSTLTVSNMSPEDSSIYLCSVEETLGYGYTFGSGTRLTVV.

The J gene is TRBJ2-2, the V gene TRBV11-2; D unresolved. The length of the CDR3 is 14 residues. Germline CDR1 is SGHAT and CDR2 is FQNNGV. V gave up 4 bases and J gave up 6 bases, with 12 bases separating them. The CDR3 reads CASSSDGYSGELFF. The CDR3, as DNA: TGTGCCAGCAGCTCCGACGGCTATTCCGGGGAGCTGTTTTTT.

The chain joins TRBV5-1 to TRBJ2-7; D might be TRBD2 (7 bases). The germline gives CDR1 SGHRS, CDR2 YFSETQ. The CDR3 is 14 residues long. The ends were cut back, 4 bases at V and 3 bases at J, with 14 bases in the middle. The CDR3 is CASSRGGGFYEQYF. For the CDR3, the DNA is TGCGCCAGCAGCCGGGGAGGGGGATTCTACGAGCAGTACTTC.

The chain carries TRBV11-2 and TRBJ2-5, with D perhaps TRBD2 (6 bases). Germline V gene data show CDR1 as SGHAT and CDR2 as FQNNGV. V lost 6 bases and J lost 5, with 10 bases in between. The CDR3 spans 12 residues. CDR3 DNA: TGTGCCAGCAGAAACCGGGGGGAGACCCAGTACTTC. Translation: CASRNRGETQYF.

This clone was detected a few times. The CDR3 DNA reads TGTGCCAGCACCCAGGGCCAGACCCAGTACTTC. Encoded protein: CASTQGQTQYF. The chain carries TRBV7-2 and TRBJ2-5; a weak D match, TRBD1 (5 bases). In germline, CDR1 is SGHTA, CDR2 FQGNSA. There are 11 residues in the CDR3. V was pared by 7 bases and J by 6 bases, with 9 bases between.

The CDR3 loop reads CASSSRGGLGTEAFF. In nucleotides, the CDR3 is TGTGCCAGCAGCTCCCGGGGGGGTTTAGGCACTGAAGCTTTCTTT. The chain links TRBV7-3 to TRBJ1-1; weak D call: TRBD1 (5 bases). In germline, CDR1 is SGHTA, CDR2 FQGTGA. CDR3 length: 15 amino acids. The ends were cut back, 4 bases at V and 4 bases at J, with 16 bases in the middle.

The chain joins TRBV9 to TRBJ2-5; no firm D call. The CDR3 covers 14 residues. Germline CDR1 and CDR2: SGDLS and YYNGEE. V lost 4 bases and J 3 bases, leaving 13 bases between the germline ends. The CDR3 spells CASSPRAGEETQYF. CDR3 coding DNA: TGTGCCAGCAGCCCCAGAGCAGGAGAAGAGACCCAGTACTTC.

This chain links TRBV2 with TRBJ1-5, with a possible D match to TRBD1 (5 bases). Trimming pared 7 bases from V and 0 bases from J, leaving 13 bases between. The germline V gene has CDR1 SNHLY and CDR2 FYNNEI. The CDR3 has 15 residues. CDR3 in DNA: TGTGCCAGCACCGCCGGGGGGTATAGCAATCAGCCCCAGCATTTT. Its translation: CASTAGGYSNQPQHF.

The chain recombines TRBV29-1 with TRBJ2-1; 8 bases are a match to TRBD1. V lost 6 bases, J lost 6 bases, and 4 bases stayed unmatched. CDR1 SQVTM and CDR2 ANQGSEA come from the germline V gene. The CDR3 is made up of 12 amino acids. CDR3 region: CSVDTGGNEQFF. As DNA, the CDR3 is TGCAGCGTGGATACAGGGGGCAATGAGCAGTTCTTC.

The chain recombines TRBV27 with TRBJ2-5, with 11 bases fitting TRBD2. The junction had 12 bases not matched to a gene; V was cut back by 6 bases and J by 6 bases. The CDR3 loop spans 16 amino acids. Germline lookup yields CDR1 MNHEY and CDR2 SMNVEV (reference sequence). CDR3: CASRDLSGGAEKTQYF. The CDR3 DNA reads TGTGCCAGCAGGGATCTTAGCGGGGGGGCCGAAAAGACCCAGTACTTC.

The V gene is TRBV7-2, the J gene TRBJ2-7, with 7 bases aligning to TRBD1. The CDR3 spans 15 residues. Trimming cost V 5 bases and J 1 base; bases outside gene matches: 8. CDR1 is SGHTA and CDR2 is FQGNSA in the germline V gene. The DNA for the CDR3 is TGTGCCAGCAGCCCAGGGACAGCGCGTTCCTACGAGCAGTACTTC. As protein: CASSPGTARSYEQYF.

The chain links TRBV7-2 to TRBJ2-1, with 7 bases lining up with TRBD1. V was pared by 6 bases and J by 6 bases, with 5 bases of the junction left unmatched. CDR1 and CDR2 from the germline V gene are SGHTA and FQGNSA. The CDR3 consists of 13 residues. CDR3 DNA: TGTGCCAGCAGTTACGACAGGGCCAATGAGCAGTTCTTC. It encodes CASSYDRANEQFF. Full variable domain (outside the CDR3, taken from reference TRBV7-2 and TRBJ2-1): GAGVSQSPSNKVTEKGKDVELRCDPISGHTALYWYRQSLGQGLEFLIYFQGNSAPDKSGLPSDRFSAERTGGSVSTLTIQRTQQEDSAVYLCASSYDRANEQFFGPGTRLTVL.

The gene calls are TRBV19 and TRBJ2-3; TRBD1 matches 9 bases. The CDR3 sequence is 14 residues long. With 7 bases clipped from V and 5 bases from J, the junction kept 7 bases outside the gene matches. Germline CDR1 is LNHDA and CDR2 is SQIVND (reference sequence). CDR3 nucleotides: TGTGCCAGTATAGACAGGGGGAGAAAAGATACGCAGTATTTT. Protein: CASIDRGRKDTQYF.

This clone turned up a few times. The genes are TRBV2 and TRBJ1-3; no reliable D call. The CDR3 is made up of 13 amino acids. In germline, CDR1 is SNHLY, CDR2 FYNNEI. Between the trimmed V and J ends, which lost 5 bases and 0 bases, there was a span of 5 bases. CDR3 in amino acids: CASSRVSGNTIYF. In DNA, the CDR3 is TGTGCCAGCAGTCGAGTCTCTGGAAACACCATATATTTT.

V is TRBV12-5 and J is TRBJ1-1; no firm D call. The germline V and J ends were trimmed by 0 bases and 8 bases, with 7 bases remaining between them. CDR1 is LGHNT, CDR2 FRNRAP, per germline. This CDR3 is built from 12 residues. CDR3 protein: CASGLVGGEAFF. In nucleotides, the CDR3 is TGTGCTAGTGGTTTGGTAGGAGGGGAAGCTTTCTTT.

The chain is built from TRBV2 and TRBJ2-2; D is tentatively TRBD1 or TRBD2 (5 bases each). V was shortened by 6 bases and J by 5 bases, with 16 bases between the two germline ends. This CDR3 is built from 15 residues. Per the germline V gene, CDR1 is SNHLY and CDR2 is FYNNEI. This chain's CDR3 is CASSTGAWETGELFF. The DNA for the CDR3 is TGTGCCAGCAGCACAGGAGCGTGGGAGACCGGGGAGCTGTTTTTT. Variable domain in full (rest from reference TRBV2 and TRBJ2-2): EPEVTQTPSHQVTQMGQEVILRCVPISNHLYFYWYRQILGQKVEFLVSFYNNEISEKSEIFDDQFSVERPDGSNFTLKIRSTKLEDSAMYFCASSTGAWETGELFFGEGSRLTVL.

This chain connects TRBV10-2 to TRBJ2-3; 7 nucleotides line up with TRBD1. Per the germline V gene, CDR1 is WSHSY and CDR2 is SAAADI. The CDR3 totals 14 residues. V lost 3 bases, J lost 4 bases, and 4 bases stayed unmatched. The CDR3 here is CASSEQGRADTQYF. The CDR3 DNA reads TGCGCCAGCAGTGAACAGGGGCGGGCAGATACGCAGTATTTT.

The J gene is TRBJ1-3, the V gene TRBV5-1; 9 nucleotides line up with TRBD1. Unmatched junction bases numbered 4, after V lost 4 bases and J lost 2 bases. CDR1 is SGHRS and CDR2 is YFSETQ in the germline V gene. This CDR3 has 15 amino acids. CDR3 in amino acids: CASSIQGAAGNTIYF. For the CDR3, the DNA is TGCGCCAGCAGCATACAGGGGGCAGCTGGAAACACCATATATTTT.

The rearrangement links TRBV2 to TRBJ1-1, with D possibly being TRBD1 (6 bases). The germline V gene has CDR1 SNHLY and CDR2 FYNNEI. This CDR3 spans 13 amino acids. Trimming shortened V by 7 bases and J by 10 bases, and 19 bases separated the two germline ends. CDR3 nucleotides: TGTGCCAGCAACATAGGGGGGGCTGAAGGAGCTTTCTTT. Translated, it gives CASNIGGAEGAFF.

V and J are TRBV5-8 and TRBJ2-2; possible D gene TRBD1, 6 bases. The V end lost 1 base, the J end lost 1 base, and 14 bases lay between the germline ends. Germline V CDR1 and CDR2: SGHTS, YDEGEE. This CDR3 region has 17 residues. The CDR3 here is CASSLSLDSLNTGELFF. CDR3 nucleotides: TGTGCCAGCAGCTTGTCCTTGGACAGCCTGAACACCGGGGAGCTGTTTTTT.

The chain employs TRBV19 and TRBJ1-2; D might be TRBD1 (6 bases). Germline assignment: CDR1 LNHDA and CDR2 SQIVND (reference sequence). The CDR3 consists of 18 residues. V was pared by 6 bases and J by 7 bases, with 30 bases between. CDR3 protein: CASSRGHVGGTGSSGYTF. In nucleotides, the CDR3 is TGTGCCAGTAGCCGGGGCCACGTCGGGGGAACAGGGTCGAGTGGCTACACCTTC.

The chain is built from TRBV30 and TRBJ2-7; D is uncertain. CDR1 GTSNPN and CDR2 SVGIG come from the germline V gene (reference sequence). The CDR3 contains 12 residues. V was shortened by 0 bases and J by 3 bases, with 6 bases between the two germline ends. The CDR3 nucleotides read TGTGCCTGGAGTGTAAGGAACTACGAGCAGTACTTC. This translates into CAWSVRNYEQYF.

The chain links TRBV4-3 to TRBJ2-1; D not certain. Looked up from germline, CDR1 is LGHNA and CDR2 is YSLEER. The CDR3 runs 17 residues. The germline V and J ends were trimmed by 0 bases and 0 bases, with 12 bases remaining between them. The CDR3 coding sequence is TGCGCCAGCAGCCAAGATTTTCCGATAACCTCCTACAATGAGCAGTTCTTC. Its protein product is CASSQDFPITSYNEQFF.

The chain carries TRBV7-2 and TRBJ2-3, with D perhaps TRBD2 (5 bases). V was cut by 5 bases and J by 3 bases, with 15 bases left in between. Looked up from germline, CDR1 is SGHTA and CDR2 is FQGNSA. The CDR3 totals 15 residues. CDR3 sequence: CASSLRDKSTDTQYF. In DNA, the CDR3 is TGTGCCAGCAGCCTCCGGGATAAGTCAACAGATACGCAGTATTTT.

V gene TRBV7-6 combines with J gene TRBJ2-2, with D uncertain. The V end lost 2 bases, the J end lost 8 bases, and 15 bases lay between the germline ends. The CDR3 contains 15 residues. CDR1 is SGHVS and CDR2 is FNYEAQ in the germline V gene. The CDR3 here is CASSLFSVVGGELFF. In DNA, the CDR3 is TGTGCCAGCAGCTTATTTAGTGTCGTCGGTGGGGAGCTGTTTTTT.

The chain combines TRBV2 with TRBJ2-6, with D maybe TRBD2 (5 bases). The CDR3 covers 14 residues. Germline V gene lookup returns CDR1 SNHLY and CDR2 FYNNEI. V dropped 7 bases and J dropped 2 bases, with 9 bases sitting between them. This CDR3 reads CASNREPGANVLTF. CDR3 coding DNA: TGTGCCAGCAACCGGGAACCTGGGGCCAACGTCCTGACTTTC.

The chain links TRBV2 to TRBJ2-7; the match to TRBD2 covers 14 bases. CDR3 length equals 16 residues. Trimming took 4 bases from V and 2 from J; bases not matched to a gene: 4. CDR1 and CDR2 (germline): SNHLY, FYNNEI. CDR3 in DNA: TGTGCCAGCAGTGGGACTAGCGGGGGGTCCGCCTACGAGCAGTACTTC. Amino acid sequence: CASSGTSGGSAYEQYF.

This chain joins TRBV27 and TRBJ1-1; 11 positions agree with TRBD1. In germline, CDR1 is MNHEY, CDR2 SMNVEV (reference sequence). The length of the CDR3 is 13 residues. Losses at the gene ends were 8 bases for V and 5 bases for J; bases not matched to a gene: 4. CDR3 region: CASSGQGGTEAFF. The CDR3 DNA reads as TGTGCCAGCTCGGGACAGGGGGGTACTGAAGCTTTCTTT.

This chain joins TRBV7-9 and TRBJ1-3; D possibly corresponds to TRBD1 (5 bases). The germline V and J ends were trimmed by 5 bases and 1 base, with 9 bases remaining between them. The CDR3 length is 14 residues. Germline CDR1 reads SEHNR; CDR2 reads FQNEAQ (reference sequence). CDR3 sequence reads: CASSKDSSGNTIYF. DNA for the CDR3: TGTGCCAGCAGCAAAGACAGTTCTGGAAACACCATATATTTT.

This clone was counted between two and nine times. This chain joins TRBV28 and TRBJ2-2; D is possibly TRBD1 (6 bases). CDR1 and CDR2 from the germline V gene are MDHEN and SYDVKM. V was pared by 4 bases and J by 0 bases, with 15 bases between. There are 17 residues in the CDR3. The CDR3 reads CASSSHGTPPNTGELFF. The CDR3 region has the DNA TGTGCCAGCAGTTCACACGGGACACCTCCGAACACCGGGGAGCTGTTTTTT.

This chain links TRBV7-2 with TRBJ1-4; no definite D call. V lost 1 base and J lost 12, with 15 bases in between. In germline, CDR1 is SGHTA, CDR2 FQGNSA. The length of the CDR3 is 14 residues. Written as DNA, the CDR3 is TGTGCCAGCAGCTTAGGCGGAGACACCGGGCAACTGTTTTTT. Residues: CASSLGGDTGQLFF.

The gene calls are TRBV18 and TRBJ2-5; D gene unclear. V was cut by 4 bases and J by 5 bases, with 5 bases left in between. The CDR3 is 11 residues long. CDR1 and CDR2 (germline): KGHSH, LQKENI. CDR3 region: CASSLGETQYF. The CDR3 region has the DNA TGTGCCAGCTCACTGGGGGAGACCCAGTACTTC.